The rows below give T cell receptor beta chains drawn from one sample of a study of yellow fever vaccine responses in identical twins. TCRdb called the RT-PCR reads again in MiXCR, with one record for every CDR3 protein. The sample has 9,800 or so distinct CDR3 sequences, 80% to 85% seen once; the top ten hold 2% to 2.5%. Sample: T cells from blood (PBMCs), unsorted or a sorted subset (not recorded which), taken before or after yellow fever vaccination (not recorded which). All receptors derive from a woman aged 18-29 years who received the yellow fever vaccine. CDR3s leave out the opening cysteine and the closing phenylalanine or tryptophan. The order of the fields is CDR3 length, J gene, V gene, CDR3 protein.

13 | TRBJ2-1 | TRBV10-3 | AISATGGEYNEQF
11 | TRBJ2-7 | TRBV27 | ASSQRGTYEQY
14 | TRBJ2-5 | TRBV27 | ASSLSDRVREETQY
13 | TRBJ2-1 | TRBV12-3/TRBV12-4 | ASSLGLAGLDEQF
12 | TRBJ1-4 | TRBV18 | ASSPRTGDEKLF
11 | TRBJ2-1 | TRBV19 | ASSRADRGEQF
15 | TRBJ2-1 | TRBV13 | ASSEGQGNRAYNEQF
16 | TRBJ2-1 | TRBV11-3 | ASSLVGLAGRRANEQF